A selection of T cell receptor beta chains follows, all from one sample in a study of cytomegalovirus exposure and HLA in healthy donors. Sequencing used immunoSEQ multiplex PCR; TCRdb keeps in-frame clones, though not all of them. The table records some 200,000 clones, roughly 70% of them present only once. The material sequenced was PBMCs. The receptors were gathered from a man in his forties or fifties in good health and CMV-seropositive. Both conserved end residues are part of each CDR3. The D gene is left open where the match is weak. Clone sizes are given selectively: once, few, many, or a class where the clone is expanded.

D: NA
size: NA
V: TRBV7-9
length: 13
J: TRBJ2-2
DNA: TGTGCCAGCAGCCCTGGGGCGGTCGGGGAGCTGTTTTTT
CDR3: CASSPGAVGELFF

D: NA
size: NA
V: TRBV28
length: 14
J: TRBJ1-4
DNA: TGTGCCAGCAGTCCGGAGTCTACTAATGAAAAACTGTTTTTT
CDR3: CASSPESTNEKLFF

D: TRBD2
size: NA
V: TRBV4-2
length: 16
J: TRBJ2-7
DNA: TGTGCCAGCAGTCACGAAGCCGGGACTAGCAGCTACGAGCAGTACTTC
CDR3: CASSHEAGTSSYEQYF

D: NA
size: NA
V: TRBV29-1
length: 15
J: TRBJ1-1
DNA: TGCAGCGTTTCAATTTCCGGGACACCGAACACTGAAGCTTTCTTT
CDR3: CSVSISGTPNTEAFF

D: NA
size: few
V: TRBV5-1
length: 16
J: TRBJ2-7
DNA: TGCGCCAGCAGCTTAGGGCCTGGGCAGGGGAGTACGGAGCAGTACTTC
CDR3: CASSLGPGQGSTEQYF

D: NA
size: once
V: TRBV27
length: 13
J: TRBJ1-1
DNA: TGTGCCAGCAGTTTTGTAACTAACACTGAAGCTTTCTTT
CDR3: CASSFVTNTEAFF

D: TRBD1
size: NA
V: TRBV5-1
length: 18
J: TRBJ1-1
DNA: TGCGCCAGCAGCTCATTGCCGGGACAGGGCGGCATGAACACTGAAGCTTTCTTT
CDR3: CASSSLPGQGGMNTEAFF

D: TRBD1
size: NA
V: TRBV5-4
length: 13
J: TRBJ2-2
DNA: TGTGCCAGCAGCTTGAGGGGGCCCGGGGAGCTGTTTTTT
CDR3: CASSLRGPGELFF

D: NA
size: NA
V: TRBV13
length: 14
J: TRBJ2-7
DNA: TGTGCCAGCAGCCTCCAGGGAAACCAATACGAGCAGTACTTC
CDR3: CASSLQGNQYEQYF

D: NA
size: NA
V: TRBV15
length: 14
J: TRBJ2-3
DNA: TGTGCCACCAGCAGAGAACTAATTCGAGATACGCAGTATTTT
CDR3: CATSRELIRDTQYF

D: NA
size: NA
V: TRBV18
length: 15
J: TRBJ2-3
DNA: TGTGCCAGCTCACCAGGAGCATCCGCCACAGATACGCAGTATTTT
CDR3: CASSPGASATDTQYF

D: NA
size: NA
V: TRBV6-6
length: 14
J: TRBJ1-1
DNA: TGTGCCAGCTTAGAGAGACAGTGGAACACTGAAGCTTTCTTT
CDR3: CASLERQWNTEAFF

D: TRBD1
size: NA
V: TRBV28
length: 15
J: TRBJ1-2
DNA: TGTGCCAGCAGTTTAAGGGACAGTCCTTCCTATGGCTACACCTTC
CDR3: CASSLRDSPSYGYTF

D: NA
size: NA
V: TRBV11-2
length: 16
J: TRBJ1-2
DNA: TGTGCCAGCAGCTTAGATGGACAACCTTTTTCTTATGGCTACACCTTC
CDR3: CASSLDGQPFSYGYTF

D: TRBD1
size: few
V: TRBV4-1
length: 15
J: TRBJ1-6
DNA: TGCGCCAGCAGCCTGAGGGACAGAGATAATTCACCCCTCCACTTT
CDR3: CASSLRDRDNSPLHF

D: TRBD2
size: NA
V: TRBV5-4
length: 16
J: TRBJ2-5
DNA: TGTGCCAGCAGCCCGGGGACTAGCGGGAGCCAAGAGACCCAGTACTTC
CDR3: CASSPGTSGSQETQYF

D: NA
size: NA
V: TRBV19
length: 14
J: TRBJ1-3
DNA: TGTGCCAGTAGTATTTCCGTCTCTGGAAACACCATATATTTT
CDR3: CASSISVSGNTIYF

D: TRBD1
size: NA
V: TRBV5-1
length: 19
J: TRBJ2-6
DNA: TGCGCCAGCAGCTCCATTACGACAGGGGGCTTGGGGGGGGCCAACGTCCTGACTTTC
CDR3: CASSSITTGGLGGANVLTF

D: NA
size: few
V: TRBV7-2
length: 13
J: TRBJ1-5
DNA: TGTGCCAGCAGCTTAGCGACAGATCAGCCCCAGCATTTT
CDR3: CASSLATDQPQHF

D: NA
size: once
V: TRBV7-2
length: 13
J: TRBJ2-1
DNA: TGTGCCAGCAGCTTCCGGCAGGGTAATGAGCAGTTCTTC
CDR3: CASSFRQGNEQFF

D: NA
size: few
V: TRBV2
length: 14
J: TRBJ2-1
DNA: TGTGCCAGCACCATCGCGGGAAGGGGGCGAGGGGGGTTCTTC
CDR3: CASTIAGRGRGGFF

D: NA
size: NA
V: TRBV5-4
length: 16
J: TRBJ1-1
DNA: TGTGCCAGCAGCTGGGGGGACTCCCGGGCGGTCACTGAAGCTTTCTTT
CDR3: CASSWGDSRAVTEAFF

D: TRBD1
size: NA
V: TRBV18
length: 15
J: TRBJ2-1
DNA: TGTGCCAGCTCACCAATGGACAGGGTTTCTAATGAGCAGTTCTTC
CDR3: CASSPMDRVSNEQFF

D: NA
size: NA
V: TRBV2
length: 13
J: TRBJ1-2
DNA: TGTGCCAGCATCGGGGGGGTTGGCTATGGCTACACCTTC
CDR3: CASIGGVGYGYTF

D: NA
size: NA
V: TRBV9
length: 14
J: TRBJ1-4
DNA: TGTGCCAGCAGCGTAGGGGGGGTTGGAGAAAAACTGTTTTTT
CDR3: CASSVGGVGEKLFF

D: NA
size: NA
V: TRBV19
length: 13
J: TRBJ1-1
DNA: TGTGCCAGTAGTATAAATGGAGGATTGGGAGCTTTCTTT
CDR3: CASSINGGLGAFF

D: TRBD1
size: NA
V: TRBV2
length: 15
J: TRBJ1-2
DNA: TGTGCCAGCAGTGAAGATGGACAGGGGAACTATGGCTACACCTTC
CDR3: CASSEDGQGNYGYTF

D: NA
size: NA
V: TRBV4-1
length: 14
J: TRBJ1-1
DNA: TGCGCCAGCAGCCAAGACGGCCTAGGAACTGAAGCTTTCTTT
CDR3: CASSQDGLGTEAFF

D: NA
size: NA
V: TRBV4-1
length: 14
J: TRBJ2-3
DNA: TGCGCCAGCAGCCAAGTGGGTAGCGTCGATACGCAGTATTTT
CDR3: CASSQVGSVDTQYF

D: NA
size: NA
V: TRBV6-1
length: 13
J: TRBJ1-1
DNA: TGTGCCAGCACCCCAGGGGTAAGGACTGAAGCTTTCTTT
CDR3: CASTPGVRTEAFF

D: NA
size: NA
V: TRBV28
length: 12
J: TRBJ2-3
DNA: TGTGCCAGCAGCCCCAATAGCGGAACGCAGTATTTT
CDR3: CASSPNSGTQYF

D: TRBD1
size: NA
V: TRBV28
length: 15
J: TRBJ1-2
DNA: TGTGCCAGCAGTCTCGACAGGGGGCATAGCTATGGCTACACCTTC
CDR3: CASSLDRGHSYGYTF

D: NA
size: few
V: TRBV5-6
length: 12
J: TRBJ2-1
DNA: TGTGCCAGCAGTTACTCAGGGGTCGCGGGGTTCTTC
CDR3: CASSYSGVAGFF

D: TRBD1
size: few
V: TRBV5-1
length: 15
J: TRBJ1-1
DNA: TGCGCCAGCAGCCCGACAGGGGGGGGACCTTCTGAAGCTTTCTTT
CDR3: CASSPTGGGPSEAFF

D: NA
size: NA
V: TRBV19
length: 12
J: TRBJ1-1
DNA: TGTGCCAGTAGTCAGGGATACACTGAAGCTTTCTTT
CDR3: CASSQGYTEAFF

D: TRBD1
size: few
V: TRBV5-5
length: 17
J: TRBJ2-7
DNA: TGTGCCAGCAGCATTGTGGGGGACAGGCCCCTCCAAGACGAGCAGTACTTC
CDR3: CASSIVGDRPLQDEQYF

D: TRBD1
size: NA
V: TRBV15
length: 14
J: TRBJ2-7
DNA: TGTGCCACCAGCAGAGGGGGACAGGTAGGCGAGCAGTACTTC
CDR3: CATSRGGQVGEQYF

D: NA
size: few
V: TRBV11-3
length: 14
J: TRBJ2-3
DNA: TGTGCCAGCAGCTTAACCACTAGCACAGATACGCAGTATTTT
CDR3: CASSLTTSTDTQYF

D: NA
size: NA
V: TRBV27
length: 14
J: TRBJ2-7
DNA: TGTGCCAGCAGTCCCCGAGGAGCAACCTACGAGCAGTACTTC
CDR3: CASSPRGATYEQYF

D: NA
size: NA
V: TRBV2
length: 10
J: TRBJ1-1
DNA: TGTGCCAGCCCCCCCGGGGAAGCTTTCTTT
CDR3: CASPPGEAFF

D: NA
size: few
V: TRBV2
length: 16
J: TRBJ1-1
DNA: TGTGCCAGCAGTGAAGCGCCTTGGGAGAAGGACACTGAAGCTTTCTTT
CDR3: CASSEAPWEKDTEAFF

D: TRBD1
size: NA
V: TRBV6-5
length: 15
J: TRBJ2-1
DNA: TGTGCCAGCAGTCCTTTAGGACAGGGCGGCAATGAGCAGTTCTTC
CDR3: CASSPLGQGGNEQFF

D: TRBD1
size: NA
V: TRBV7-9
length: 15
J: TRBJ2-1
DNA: TGTGCCAGCAGCCCGGAGGGTCAGGGGGCACATGAGCAGTTCTTC
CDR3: CASSPEGQGAHEQFF

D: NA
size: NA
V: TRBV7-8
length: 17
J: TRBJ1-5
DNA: TGTGCCAGCAGCTTAGGGGGCGCGGGGTTTCCAAATCAGCCCCAGCATTTT
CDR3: CASSLGGAGFPNQPQHF

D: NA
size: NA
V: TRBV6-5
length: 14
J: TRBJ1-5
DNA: TGTGCCAGCAGTTACTCGGGCTACAATCAGCCCCAGCATTTT
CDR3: CASSYSGYNQPQHF